The rows below give T cell receptor beta chains drawn from one sample of a study of blood T cell repertoires in COVID-19. Only in-frame clones appear in the TCRdb table, and some are missing; sequencing was by immunoSEQ multiplex PCR. The sample includes fewer than 200,000 clones, 70% to 90% of them seen just once. The sample consisted of peripheral blood. The receptors shown here come from a man over 45 who had recovered from COVID-19. The CDR3 runs from the conserved cysteine through the conserved F or W. A D gene is named only where the DNA matches it firmly. Expanded clones get a size class; other rows say once, few or many, or leave the size out.

j_gene	v_gene	d_gene	abundance	CDR3nt	CDR3aa
TRBJ2-7	TRBV5-4	TRBD1	.	TGTGCCAGCAGCCCGGACAGGTTTAGCTCCTACGAGCAGTACTTC	CASSPDRFSSYEQYF
TRBJ2-1	TRBV5-1	TRBD2	.	TGCGCCAGCAGCTCGGGCGCGGGGGGGGCCCATGAGCAGTTCTTC	CASSSGAGGAHEQFF
TRBJ1-3	TRBV5-1	.	.	TGCGCCAGCAGCGTCTTGGGGCCTGACTCTGGAAACACCATATATTTT	CASSVLGPDSGNTIYF
TRBJ1-4	TRBV28	.	.	TGTGCCAGCAGTCCTCTACAGGGCTTGACAACTAATGAAAAACTGTTTTTT	CASSPLQGLTTNEKLFF
TRBJ2-3	TRBV15	.	.	TGTGCCACCAGCAGAGAGAAAGAGGGCCATACGCAGTATTTT	CATSREKEGHTQYF
TRBJ2-1	TRBV18	.	.	TGTGCCAGCTCACCAGGGGGGAAAGAGTACAATGAGCAGTTCTTC	CASSPGGKEYNEQFF
TRBJ1-4	TRBV2	.	few	TGTGCCAGCAGTGAATCGGGGTTAGGAAAAAAACTGTTTTTT	CASSESGLGKKLFF
TRBJ1-2	TRBV5-4	TRBD1	.	TGTGCCAGCAGAGATAGACAGGGGGCCAACTATGGCTACACCTTC	CASRDRQGANYGYTF
TRBJ2-1	TRBV29-1	.	.	TGCAGCGCCCGAGAGTATGAGCAGTTCTTC	CSAREYEQFF
TRBJ2-2	TRBV9	.	.	TGTGCCAGCAGACACGGGGTGAACACCGGGGAGCTGTTTTTT	CASRHGVNTGELFF
TRBJ2-5	TRBV5-4	TRBD2	.	TGTGCCAGCAGGCCAGCGGGGGCTCAAGAGACCCAGTACTTC	CASRPAGAQETQYF
TRBJ1-5	TRBV6-6	.	.	TGTGCCAGCAGTCCTTACGGCCTGGACAGAAGCAATCAGCCCCAGCATTTT	CASSPYGLDRSNQPQHF
TRBJ1-1	TRBV6-5	.	.	TGTGCCAGCAGTTACTCGGAGGGTGGGGTCACTGAAGCTTTCTTT	CASSYSEGGVTEAFF
TRBJ1-2	TRBV7-2	.	.	TGTGCCAGCAGCTTAGGGGGCGCCAACTATGGCTACACCTTC	CASSLGGANYGYTF
TRBJ1-1	TRBV6-2/TRBV6-3	TRBD1	.	TGTGCCAGCAGTCGGACAGGGGGCACTGAAGCTTTCTTT	CASSRTGGTEAFF
TRBJ2-3	TRBV7-9	TRBD2	.	TGTGCCAGCAGCCCCTTGGGACTAGCGGGGAGCACAGATACGCAGTATTTT	CASSPLGLAGSTDTQYF
TRBJ2-7	TRBV2	TRBD1	.	TGTGCCAGCAAACCGCACGAGGACAGGTTGGACGAGCAGTACTTC	CASKPHEDRLDEQYF
TRBJ2-5	TRBV7-2	TRBD2	.	TGTGCCAGCAGCCTCCATGGGGGTAGCGGGGTCCAAGAGACCCAGTACTTC	CASSLHGGSGVQETQYF
TRBJ1-3	TRBV29-1	TRBD1	once	TGCAGCGTCACGGGACAGGGGGCAAACACCATATATTTT	CSVTGQGANTIYF
TRBJ1-1	TRBV6-5	TRBD1	.	TGTGCCAGCAGTTACTCGCGGACAGGGAGTAGAGCTTTCTTT	CASSYSRTGSRAFF
TRBJ2-7	TRBV27	.	.	TGTGCCAGCAGTATAACGGCGGGTGGTTCCTACGAGCAGTACTTC	CASSITAGGSYEQYF
TRBJ1-1	TRBV5-6	.	.	TGTGCCAGCAGCCCGACAGCCGGGCCCATGGCTTTCTTT	CASSPTAGPMAFF
TRBJ2-3	TRBV6-5	TRBD2	.	TGTGCCAGCAGTTACGGACTAGCGAAGGCAGATACGCAGTATTTT	CASSYGLAKADTQYF
TRBJ2-1	TRBV19	TRBD2	.	TGTGCCAGTAGCCCGGGGGGTTCCTACAATGAGCAGTTCTTC	CASSPGGSYNEQFF
TRBJ2-7	TRBV18	TRBD2	few	TGTGCCAGCTCACCGAACGGAGCGGGGGTCAACGAGCAGTACTTC	CASSPNGAGVNEQYF
TRBJ1-5	TRBV2	.	.	TGTGCCAGCCGAAACGGGGGGACCTACGATCAGCCCCAGCATTTT	CASRNGGTYDQPQHF
TRBJ1-1	TRBV28	.	.	TGTGCCAGCAGTTTATCGGTCCGCATGAACACTGAAGCTTTCTTT	CASSLSVRMNTEAFF
TRBJ1-3	TRBV7-2	TRBD1	.	TGTGCCAGCAGCTTAAGGCAGGGGGCTGGTGGAAACACCATATATTTT	CASSLRQGAGGNTIYF
TRBJ2-3	TRBV6-4	TRBD2	.	TGTGCCAGCAGTGAAGGACCGGCGGGAGGCACAGATACGCAGTATTTT	CASSEGPAGGTDTQYF
TRBJ1-1	TRBV20-1	TRBD1	few	TGCAGTGCTAGTATGAGGGACAGGGGCATGAACACTGAAGCTTTCTTT	CSASMRDRGMNTEAFF
TRBJ2-5	TRBV11-2	.	.	TGTGCCAGCAGCTTGGCCAGGGGAGAGACCCAGTACTTC	CASSLARGETQYF
TRBJ2-7	TRBV5-1	.	.	TGCGCCAGCAGCTGGGCCGACCCCTCCTACGAGCAGTACTTC	CASSWADPSYEQYF
TRBJ1-4	TRBV25-1	TRBD1	.	TGTGCCAGCAGTGGGACAGGGGTACAAGAAAAACTGTTTTTT	CASSGTGVQEKLFF
TRBJ2-7	TRBV6-5	TRBD2	.	TGTGCCAGCAGTTACGGGCGGCGGGGGGGACACGAGCAGTACTTC	CASSYGRRGGHEQYF
TRBJ2-7	TRBV10-1	TRBD2	.	TGCGCCAGCAGTCAAACTAGCGGGAGGTGTGGTCTACACGAGCAGTACTTC	CASSQTSGRCGLHEQYF
TRBJ2-7	TRBV5-1	TRBD2	.	TGCGCCAGCAGCCCGGGACTAGCGGGACCCTACGAGCAGTACTTC	CASSPGLAGPYEQYF
TRBJ2-5	TRBV3-1/TRBV3-2	TRBD2	.	TGTGCCAGCAGCCAAGACCATTGGACTAGCGTAGAGACCCAGTACTTC	CASSQDHWTSVETQYF
TRBJ1-1	TRBV7-2	TRBD1	.	TGTGCCAGCAGCTCCTTAGGACAGGGAGGGACTGAAGCTTTCTTT	CASSSLGQGGTEAFF
TRBJ2-4	TRBV29-1	.	.	TGCAGCGTTGAAGATTTCCAGGGGCTAGCCAAAAACATTCAGTACTTC	CSVEDFQGLAKNIQYF
TRBJ2-2	TRBV19	.	.	TGTGCCGGAGGGGGGGCCGGGGAGCTGTTTTTT	CAGGGAGELFF
TRBJ2-5	TRBV24-1	TRBD1	.	TGTGCCACCAGTGACCGACAGGGGGCTGGAGAGACCCAGTACTTC	CATSDRQGAGETQYF
TRBJ2-7	TRBV11-2	.	.	TGTGCCAGCAGCTTACTTGGCGGTTCGAGCTCCTACGAGCAGTACTTC	CASSLLGGSSSYEQYF
TRBJ1-5	TRBV5-8	.	.	TGTGCCAGCAGCTTGGATGGGACTAATCAGCCCCAGCATTTT	CASSLDGTNQPQHF
TRBJ2-3	TRBV6-5	.	.	TGTGCCAGCAAAAGCGTAGCGGATACGCAGTATTTT	CASKSVADTQYF
TRBJ1-6	TRBV7-6	.	.	TGTGCCAGCAGCTCCAACAGGGCCGGTAATTCACCCCTCCACTTT	CASSSNRAGNSPLHF
TRBJ2-7	TRBV4-1	.	.	TGCGCCAGCAGCCAAGAATGGGGCAGTACCTACGAGCAGTACTTC	CASSQEWGSTYEQYF
TRBJ1-4	TRBV4-1	TRBD1	.	TGCGCCAGCAGCCTTGGGCAGGGGGATGAAAAACTGTTTTTT	CASSLGQGDEKLFF
TRBJ2-2	TRBV5-4	TRBD2	.	TGTGCCAGCAGCCGGGGACTAGCGGGAGTTGGTTCGGGGACCGGGGAGCTGTTTTTT	CASSRGLAGVGSGTGELFF
TRBJ2-1	TRBV7-2	.	.	TGTGCCAGCAGCTTAGTAGACAGCTCCTACAATGAGCAGTTCTTC	CASSLVDSSYNEQFF
TRBJ2-7	TRBV7-2	TRBD2	.	TGTGCCAGCAGCAGGAGCGGGGGGCTGTCCTACGAGCAGTACTTC	CASSRSGGLSYEQYF
TRBJ2-7	TRBV5-4	TRBD1	.	TGTGCCAGCAGCGTACAGGGGGCCTACGAGCAGTACTTC	CASSVQGAYEQYF
TRBJ2-2	TRBV7-8	.	.	TGTGCCAGCAGCTTTCGTCCAGGGGCAAATACCGGGGAGCTGTTTTTT	CASSFRPGANTGELFF
TRBJ1-4	TRBV5-6	.	.	TGTGCCAGCAGCTTGGGGGCCTCTTCCGAAAAACTGTTTTTT	CASSLGASSEKLFF